The clone carrying this T cell receptor beta chain was found a few times. The source of the sample is a study of Graves' ophthalmopathy and Graves' hyperthyroidism. RNA served as the template for amplifying TCR beta CDR3 regions. Second-round multiplex PCR came after a first-round RT-PCR that employed HTBI primers. In TCRdb, the multiplex PCR reads were re-called with MiXCR into one record per CDR3 protein. The sample lists 400,000 or so distinct CDR3 sequences, approximately 18% occurring once. Trimming stripped 3 bases from V and 5 bases from J, with 13 bases between. CDR3 size: 13 residues. CDR1 is DFQATT, CDR2 SNEGSKA, per germline (reference sequence). Diagnoses were established from clinical symptoms, serum thyroxine, TRAb, thyroid ultrasound and orbital computed tomography.

The TCR sequence derives from an adult woman with stable Graves' hyperthyroidism. The sequenced sample was peripheral blood. The chain links TRBV20-1 to TRBJ2-5, with D possibly TRBD2 on 5 matching bases. The chain's CDR3 is CSARPRGKETQYF. For the CDR3, the DNA is TGCAGTGCTAGGCCCCGGGGAAAGGAGACCCAGTACTTC.